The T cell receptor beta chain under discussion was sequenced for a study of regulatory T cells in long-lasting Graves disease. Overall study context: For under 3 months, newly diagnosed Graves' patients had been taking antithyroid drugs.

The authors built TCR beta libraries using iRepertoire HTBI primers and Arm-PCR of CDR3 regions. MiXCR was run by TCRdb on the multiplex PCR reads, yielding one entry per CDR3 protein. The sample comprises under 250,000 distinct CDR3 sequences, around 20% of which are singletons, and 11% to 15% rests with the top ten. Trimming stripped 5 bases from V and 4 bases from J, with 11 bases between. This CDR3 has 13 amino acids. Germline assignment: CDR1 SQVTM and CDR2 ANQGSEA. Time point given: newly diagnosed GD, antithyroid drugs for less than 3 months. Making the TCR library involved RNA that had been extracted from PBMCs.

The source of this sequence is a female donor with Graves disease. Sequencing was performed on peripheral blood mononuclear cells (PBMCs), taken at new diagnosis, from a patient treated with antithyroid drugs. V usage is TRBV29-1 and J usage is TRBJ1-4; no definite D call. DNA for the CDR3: TGCAGCGTTCTTGGAAAGGGTAATGAAAAACTGTTTTTT. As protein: CSVLGKGNEKLFF.